The rows below give T cell receptor beta chains drawn from one sample of a study of blood T cell repertoires in COVID-19. Here immunoSEQ multiplex PCR was the method, and the copy in TCRdb shows in-frame clones only, minus some. The sample carries 240,000 or so clones, 70% to 85% recorded once. The sample consisted of peripheral blood. All receptors derive from a woman older than 75 with acute or convalescent COVID-19. CDR3s include the opening cysteine and the closing phenylalanine or tryptophan. The D gene is left open where the match is weak. Clone size is given for some rows only: seen once, a few or many times, or a class if the clone is expanded.

clone_size d_call j_call v_call cdr3_length cdr3_aa cdr3_nt
. . TRBJ1-2 TRBV5-1 14 CASSLSSVDYGYTF TGCGCCAGCAGCTTGTCCTCGGTCGACTATGGCTACACCTTC
. . TRBJ1-1 TRBV2 13 CATLLEVNTEAFF TGTGCCACCCTGCTGGAGGTGAACACTGAAGCTTTCTTT
. . TRBJ1-3 TRBV11-2 13 CASSLSVLSTIYF TGTGCCAGCAGCTTATCGGTCTTGAGCACCATATATTTT
. . TRBJ2-3 TRBV7-2 13 CASTEGPWDTQYF TGTGCCAGCACCGAGGGCCCGTGGGATACGCAGTATTTT
once . TRBJ1-1 TRBV7-2 15 CASSSQGRKNTEAFF TGTGCCAGCAGCTCTCAGGGTAGGAAGAACACTGAAGCTTTCTTT
. . TRBJ2-7 TRBV7-8 14 CASSLRDSSYEQYF TGTGCCAGCAGCCTGCGGGACAGCTCCTACGAGCAGTACTTC
. TRBD2 TRBJ2-3 TRBV6-6 16 CASSYGRGGGTDTQYF TGTGCCAGCAGTTACGGACGCGGGGGTGGCACAGATACGCAGTATTTT
. . TRBJ1-5 TRBV2 15 CASSERRLSNQPQHF TGTGCCAGCAGTGAACGCAGGCTTAGCAATCAGCCCCAGCATTTT
. . TRBJ1-1 TRBV6-6 15 CASSYSGQLNTEAFF TGTGCCAGCAGTTACTCTGGGCAGTTGAACACTGAAGCTTTCTTT
. . TRBJ1-2 TRBV5-4 14 CASSLEGANYGYTF TGTGCCAGCAGCTTGGAGGGAGCTAACTATGGCTACACCTTC
many TRBD1 TRBJ1-2 TRBV2 15 CASTVRTGTNYGYTF TGTGCCAGCACCGTAAGGACAGGGACTAACTATGGCTACACCTTC
. . TRBJ1-2 TRBV10-3 14 CAISVGRGGYGYTF TGTGCCATCAGTGTGGGCAGGGGCGGCTATGGCTACACCTTC
. TRBD2 TRBJ2-4 TRBV2 17 CASSELGLAGAGNIQYF TGTGCCAGCAGTGAGTTGGGACTAGCGGGAGCGGGAAACATTCAGTACTTC
. TRBD1 TRBJ1-5 TRBV30 14 CAWRGTGGNQPQHF TGTGCCTGGAGAGGGACAGGGGGCAATCAGCCCCAGCATTTT
. . TRBJ2-1 TRBV14 15 CASSQGGRTYNEQFF TGTGCCAGCAGCCAAGGTGGGAGGACCTACAATGAGCAGTTCTTC
once TRBD2 TRBJ2-5 TRBV7-2 16 CASSLPSGGAGETQYF TGTGCCAGCAGCCTCCCTAGCGGGGGGGCTGGTGAGACCCAGTACTTC
once . TRBJ2-1 TRBV5-4 16 CASSLSFTLEDSHQFF TGTGCCAGCAGCTTGAGCTTTACTTTGGAGGACAGTCATCAGTTCTTC
. TRBD1 TRBJ1-2 TRBV5-1 15 CASSLATTGGGGYTF TGCGCCAGCAGCCTTGCAACCACAGGGGGCGGTGGCTACACCTTC
. . TRBJ1-4 TRBV5-1 15 CASSPGGAGNEKLFF TGCGCCAGCAGCCCGGGGGGCGCGGGTAATGAAAAACTGTTTTTT
. . TRBJ1-2 TRBV3-1/TRBV3-2 14 CASARRGGLYGYTF TGTGCCAGCGCGAGAAGGGGAGGGCTCTATGGCTACACCTTC
. TRBD2 TRBJ2-3 TRBV2 17 CASSPLRMGRVTDTQYF TGTGCCAGCAGCCCACTTAGGATGGGGAGGGTGACAGATACGCAGTATTTT
. . TRBJ2-5 TRBV5-4 15 CASGLNRATRETQYF TGTGCCAGCGGCTTAAACAGGGCCACCCGGGAGACCCAGTACTTC
. . TRBJ1-6 TRBV12-5 11 CASGFHSPLHF TGTGCTAGTGGCTTTCATTCACCCCTCCACTTT
. TRBD2 TRBJ2-3 TRBV5-1 17 CASSGRGLAGFADTQYF TGCGCCAGCAGCGGGAGGGGACTAGCGGGTTTCGCAGATACGCAGTATTTT
. . TRBJ2-1 TRBV27 15 CASSLETGSYNEQFF TGTGCCAGCAGTTTAGAGACAGGTTCCTACAATGAGCAGTTCTTC
. . TRBJ1-4 TRBV19 11 CATTPEEKLFF TGTGCCACCACCCCAGAAGAAAAACTGTTTTTT
. . TRBJ1-5 TRBV27 18 CATSPGTWGVNSNQPQHF TGTGCCACCTCGCCGGGCACTTGGGGAGTAAATAGCAATCAGCCCCAGCATTTT
. TRBD2 TRBJ2-1 TRBV19 13 CASKGLATVEQFF TGTGCCAGCAAAGGACTAGCAACCGTTGAGCAGTTCTTC
. . TRBJ1-6 TRBV6-5 13 CASSQGGNSPLHF TGTGCCAGCAGTCAGGGAGGGAATTCACCCCTCCACTTT
. . TRBJ2-7 TRBV19 16 CASSMSRTSSSYEQYF TGTGCCAGTAGTATGTCGCGGACAAGTAGCTCCTACGAGCAGTACTTC
. TRBD1 TRBJ2-2 TRBV11-2 16 CASSLITGAITGELFF TGTGCCAGCAGCCTAATCACAGGGGCGATCACCGGGGAGCTGTTTTTT
few . TRBJ2-5 TRBV12-5 13 CASETGSQETQYF TGTGCTAGTGAAACAGGTTCCCAAGAGACCCAGTACTTC
. . TRBJ2-5 TRBV6-6 13 CASSYGQGVTQYF TGTGCCAGCAGTTACGGGCAGGGCGTGACCCAGTACTTC
. . TRBJ1-2 TRBV5-1 13 CASSSGPNYGYTF TGCGCCAGCAGCTCAGGGCCTAACTATGGCTACACCTTC
. . TRBJ1-3 TRBV5-6 16 CASSLRTALSGNTIYF TGTGCCAGCAGCCTGCGGACAGCCCTCTCTGGAAACACCATATATTTT
. . TRBJ1-1 TRBV18 14 CASSPVPGGTEAFF TGTGCCAGCTCACCAGTCCCGGGGGGGACTGAAGCTTTCTTT
. TRBD1 TRBJ2-6 TRBV6-1 18 CASSDKTGMGLGANVLTF TGTGCCAGCAGTGATAAGACAGGGATGGGTCTTGGGGCCAACGTCCTGACTTTC
. . TRBJ1-2 TRBV12-3/TRBV12-4 13 CASSGGWGRGYTF TGTGCCAGCAGTGGTGGGTGGGGCCGCGGCTACACCTTC